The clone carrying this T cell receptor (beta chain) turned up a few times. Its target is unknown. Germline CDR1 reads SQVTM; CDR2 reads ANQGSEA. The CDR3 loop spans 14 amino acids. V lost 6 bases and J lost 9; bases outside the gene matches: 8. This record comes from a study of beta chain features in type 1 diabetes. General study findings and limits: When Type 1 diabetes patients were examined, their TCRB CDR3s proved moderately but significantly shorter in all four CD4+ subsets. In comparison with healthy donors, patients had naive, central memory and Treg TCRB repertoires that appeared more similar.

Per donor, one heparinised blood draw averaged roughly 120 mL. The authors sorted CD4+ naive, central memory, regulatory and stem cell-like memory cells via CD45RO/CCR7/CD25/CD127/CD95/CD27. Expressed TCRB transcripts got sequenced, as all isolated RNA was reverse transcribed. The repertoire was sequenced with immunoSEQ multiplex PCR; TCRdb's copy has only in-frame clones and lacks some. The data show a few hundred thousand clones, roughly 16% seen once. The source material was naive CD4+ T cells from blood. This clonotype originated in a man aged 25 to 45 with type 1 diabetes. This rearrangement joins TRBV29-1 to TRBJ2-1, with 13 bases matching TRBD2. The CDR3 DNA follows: TGCAGCGTGACGGGACTAGCGGGACAGAGTGAGCAGTTCTTC. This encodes CSVTGLAGQSEQFF.